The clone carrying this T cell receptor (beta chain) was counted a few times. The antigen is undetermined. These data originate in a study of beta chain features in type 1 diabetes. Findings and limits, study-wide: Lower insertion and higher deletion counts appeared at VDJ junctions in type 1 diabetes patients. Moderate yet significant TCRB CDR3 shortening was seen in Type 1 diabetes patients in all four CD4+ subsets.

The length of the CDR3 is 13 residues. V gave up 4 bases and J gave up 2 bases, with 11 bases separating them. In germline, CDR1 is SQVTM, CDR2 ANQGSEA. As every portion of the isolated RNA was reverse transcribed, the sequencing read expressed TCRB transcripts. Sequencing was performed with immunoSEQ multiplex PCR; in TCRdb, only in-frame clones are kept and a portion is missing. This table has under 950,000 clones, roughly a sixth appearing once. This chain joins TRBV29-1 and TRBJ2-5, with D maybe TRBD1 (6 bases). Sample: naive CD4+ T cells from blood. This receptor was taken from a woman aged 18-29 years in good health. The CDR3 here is CSVGGRLQETQYF. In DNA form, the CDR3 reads TGCAGCGTTGGGGGGCGGTTACAAGAGACCCAGTACTTC. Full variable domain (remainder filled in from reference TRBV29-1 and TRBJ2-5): SAVISQKPSRDICQRGTSLTIQCQVDSQVTMMFWYRQQPGQSLTLIATANQGSEATYESGFVIDKFPISRPNLTFSTLTVSNMSPEDSSIYLCSVGGRLQETQYFGPGTRLLVL.